This paragraph covers one T cell receptor (beta chain) sequence. Its antigen is currently unknown. Germline is not matched at one junction end, which may reflect a read error. This record comes from a study of blood T cells in healthy people across ages. General observations from the study: Roughly linearly, TCR beta diversity per million T cells fell as age increased. It was not possible, with unsorted PBMCs, to conclusively compare naive and antigen-experienced cells.

A sample-barcoded 5' primer and a J-beta primer mix were used in a second PCR of about 6 to 12 cycles. TCRdb independently ran MiXCR on the 5' RACE reads; one entry per CDR3 protein. The table shows about 1.7 million distinct CDR3 sequences, with approximately 28% occurring only once. The CDR3 is 12 amino acids. Germline CDR1 is MNHEY and CDR2 is SMNVEV (reference sequence). The draw of peripheral blood yielded ten milliliters from each donor. This clonotype was obtained from a woman aged 25 to 39 in good health. V usage is TRBV27 and J usage is TRBJ2-5; D is uncertain. Sequencing was performed on blood. The CDR3 reads CAGSNMGETQYF. As DNA, the CDR3 is TGCGCCGGCAGTAACATGGGGGAGACCCAGTACTTC.